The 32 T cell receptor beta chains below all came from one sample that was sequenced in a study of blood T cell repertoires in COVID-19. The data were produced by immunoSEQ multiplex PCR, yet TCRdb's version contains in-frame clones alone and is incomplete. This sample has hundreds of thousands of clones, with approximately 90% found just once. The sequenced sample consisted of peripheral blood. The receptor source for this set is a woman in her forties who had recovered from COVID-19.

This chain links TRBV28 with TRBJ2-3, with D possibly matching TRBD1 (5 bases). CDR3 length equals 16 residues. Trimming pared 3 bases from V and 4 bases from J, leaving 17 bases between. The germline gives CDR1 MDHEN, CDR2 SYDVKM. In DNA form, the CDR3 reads TGTGCCAGCAGTTTCCAGGGCGATGTAATCGCAGATACGCAGTATTTT. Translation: CASSFQGDVIADTQYF. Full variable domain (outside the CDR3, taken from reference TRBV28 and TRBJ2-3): DVKVTQSSRYLVKRTGEKVFLECVQDMDHENMFWYRQDPGLGLRLIYFSYDVKMKEKGDIPEGYSVSREKKERFSLILESASTNQTSMYLCASSFQGDVIADTQYFGPGTRLTVL.

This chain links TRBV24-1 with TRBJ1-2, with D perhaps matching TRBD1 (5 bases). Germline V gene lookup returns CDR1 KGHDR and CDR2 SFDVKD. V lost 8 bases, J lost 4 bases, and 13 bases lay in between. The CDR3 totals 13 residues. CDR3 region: CATTAGGGYGYTF. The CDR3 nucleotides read TGTGCCACCACCGCGGGGGGTGGCTATGGCTACACCTTC.

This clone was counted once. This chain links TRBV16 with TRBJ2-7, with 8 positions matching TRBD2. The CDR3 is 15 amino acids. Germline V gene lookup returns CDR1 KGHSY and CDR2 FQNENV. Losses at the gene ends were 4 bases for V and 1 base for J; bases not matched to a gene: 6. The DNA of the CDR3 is TGTGCCAGCAGCCGCCGGGGGGGCTTGTCCTACGAGCAGTACTTC. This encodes CASSRRGGLSYEQYF.

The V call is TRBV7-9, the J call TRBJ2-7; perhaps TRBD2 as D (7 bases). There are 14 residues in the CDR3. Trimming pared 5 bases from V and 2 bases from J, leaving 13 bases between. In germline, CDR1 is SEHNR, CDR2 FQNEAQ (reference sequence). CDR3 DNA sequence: TGTGCCAGCAGCGGGGGCCGGGGGGCCTACGAGCAGTACTTC. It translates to CASSGGRGAYEQYF.

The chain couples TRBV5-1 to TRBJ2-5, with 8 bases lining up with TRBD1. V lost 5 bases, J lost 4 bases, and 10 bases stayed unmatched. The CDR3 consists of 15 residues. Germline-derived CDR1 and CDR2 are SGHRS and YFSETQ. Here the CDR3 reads CASSRTDREGETQYF. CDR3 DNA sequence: TGCGCCAGCAGTCGTACGGACAGGGAAGGAGAGACCCAGTACTTC.

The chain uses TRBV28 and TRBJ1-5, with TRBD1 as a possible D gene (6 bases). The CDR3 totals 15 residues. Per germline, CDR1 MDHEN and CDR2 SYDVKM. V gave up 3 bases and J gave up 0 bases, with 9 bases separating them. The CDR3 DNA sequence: TGTGCCAGCAGTTTGTACAGGGATAGCAATCAGCCCCAGCATTTT. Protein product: CASSLYRDSNQPQHF.

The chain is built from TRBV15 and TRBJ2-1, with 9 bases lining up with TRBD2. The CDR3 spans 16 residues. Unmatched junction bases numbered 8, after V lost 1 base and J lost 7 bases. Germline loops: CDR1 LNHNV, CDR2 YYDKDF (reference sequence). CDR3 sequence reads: CATSRGRDSGGNEQFF. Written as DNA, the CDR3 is TGTGCCACCAGCAGAGGACGAGATAGCGGGGGTAATGAGCAGTTCTTC.

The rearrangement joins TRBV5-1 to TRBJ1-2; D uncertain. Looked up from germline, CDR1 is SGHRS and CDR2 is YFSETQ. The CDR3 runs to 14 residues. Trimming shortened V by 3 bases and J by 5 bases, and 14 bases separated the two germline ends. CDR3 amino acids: CASSSAPDLYGYTF. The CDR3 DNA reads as TGCGCCAGCAGCTCAGCCCCTGACTTATATGGCTACACCTTC.

This chain's CDR3 is CASSTSSGSSYEQYF. In nucleotides, the CDR3 is TGTGCCAGTAGTACCAGTTCCGGGAGCTCCTACGAGCAGTACTTC. The chain joins TRBV19 to TRBJ2-7; D perhaps matches TRBD2 (6 bases). Germline V CDR1 and CDR2: LNHDA, SQIVND (reference sequence). The CDR3 is 15 residues long. V was cut by 4 bases and J by 0 bases, with 13 bases left in between.

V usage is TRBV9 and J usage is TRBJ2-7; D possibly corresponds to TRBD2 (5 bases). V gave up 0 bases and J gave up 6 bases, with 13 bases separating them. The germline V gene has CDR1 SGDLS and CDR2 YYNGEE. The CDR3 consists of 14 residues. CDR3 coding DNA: TGTGCCAGCAGCGTAGATTGGGAGAGAGGCGAGCAGTACTTC. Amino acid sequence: CASSVDWERGEQYF.

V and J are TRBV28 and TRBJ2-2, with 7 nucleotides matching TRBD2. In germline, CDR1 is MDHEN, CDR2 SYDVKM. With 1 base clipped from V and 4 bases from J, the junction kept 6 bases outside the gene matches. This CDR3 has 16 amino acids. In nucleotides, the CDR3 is TGTGCCAGCAGTTTATATACAGGCGGGGGCACCGGGGAGCTGTTTTTT. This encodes CASSLYTGGGTGELFF.

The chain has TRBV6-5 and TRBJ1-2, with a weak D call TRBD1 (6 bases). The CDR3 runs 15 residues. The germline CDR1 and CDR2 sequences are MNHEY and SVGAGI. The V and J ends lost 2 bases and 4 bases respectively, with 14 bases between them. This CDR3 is CASSYDRSPFYGYTF. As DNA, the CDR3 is TGTGCCAGCAGTTACGACAGGTCACCCTTCTATGGCTACACCTTC.

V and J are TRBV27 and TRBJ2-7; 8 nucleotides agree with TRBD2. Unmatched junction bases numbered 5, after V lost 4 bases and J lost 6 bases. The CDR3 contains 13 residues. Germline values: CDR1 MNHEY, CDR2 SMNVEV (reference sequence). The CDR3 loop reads CASSSGGRGEQYF. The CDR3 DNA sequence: TGTGCCAGCAGTTCGGGGGGGCGTGGCGAGCAGTACTTC.

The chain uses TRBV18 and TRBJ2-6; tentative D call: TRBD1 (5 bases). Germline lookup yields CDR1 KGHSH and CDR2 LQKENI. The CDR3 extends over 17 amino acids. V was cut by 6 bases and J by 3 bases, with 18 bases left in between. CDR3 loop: CASSDTQYGSGANVLTF. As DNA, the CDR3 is TGTGCCAGCTCGGACACTCAATACGGAAGTGGGGCCAACGTCCTGACTTTC.

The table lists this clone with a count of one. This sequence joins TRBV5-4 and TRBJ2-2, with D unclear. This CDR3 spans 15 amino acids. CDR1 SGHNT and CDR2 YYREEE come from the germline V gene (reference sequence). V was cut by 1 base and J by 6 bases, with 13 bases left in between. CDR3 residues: CASSLTQTRPGELFF. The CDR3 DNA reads TGTGCCAGCAGCTTGACCCAGACACGGCCCGGGGAGCTGTTTTTT.

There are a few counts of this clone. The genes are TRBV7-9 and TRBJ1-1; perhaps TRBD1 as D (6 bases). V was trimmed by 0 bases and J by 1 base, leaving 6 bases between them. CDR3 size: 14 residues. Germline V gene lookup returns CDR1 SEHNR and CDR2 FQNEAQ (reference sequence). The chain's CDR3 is CASSLAGANTEAFF. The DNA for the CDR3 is TGTGCCAGCAGCTTAGCGGGGGCGAACACTGAAGCTTTCTTT.

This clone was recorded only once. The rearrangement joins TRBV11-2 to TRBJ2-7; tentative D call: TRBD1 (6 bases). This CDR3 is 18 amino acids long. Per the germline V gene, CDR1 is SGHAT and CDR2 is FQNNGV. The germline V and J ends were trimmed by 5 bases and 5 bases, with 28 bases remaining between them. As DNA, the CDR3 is TGTGCCAGCAGCCCCCTCAGGGGAAGGGGGTGGGTTAAGGACGAGCAGTACTTC. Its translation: CASSPLRGRGWVKDEQYF.

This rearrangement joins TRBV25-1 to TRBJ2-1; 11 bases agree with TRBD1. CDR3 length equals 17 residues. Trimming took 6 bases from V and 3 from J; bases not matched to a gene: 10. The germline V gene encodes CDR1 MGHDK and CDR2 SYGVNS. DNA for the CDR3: TGTGCCAGCAGCCATTTTTTCGGGACAGGGGGCTACAATGAGCAGTTCTTC. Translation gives CASSHFFGTGGYNEQFF.

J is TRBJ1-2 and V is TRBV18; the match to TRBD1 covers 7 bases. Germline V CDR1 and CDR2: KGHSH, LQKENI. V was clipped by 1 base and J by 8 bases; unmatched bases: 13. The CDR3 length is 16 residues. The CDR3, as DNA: TGTGCCAGCTCACCACTCGACAGGGAGTTAACGAAGGGCTACACCTTC. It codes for CASSPLDRELTKGYTF.

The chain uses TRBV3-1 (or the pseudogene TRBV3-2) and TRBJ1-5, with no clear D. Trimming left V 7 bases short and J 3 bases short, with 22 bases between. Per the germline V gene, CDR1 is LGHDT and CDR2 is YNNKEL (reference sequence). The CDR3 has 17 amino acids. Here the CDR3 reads CASMAGGRARTNQPQHF. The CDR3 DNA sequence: TGTGCCAGCATGGCGGGCGGCCGGGCGCGCACCAATCAGCCCCAGCATTTT.

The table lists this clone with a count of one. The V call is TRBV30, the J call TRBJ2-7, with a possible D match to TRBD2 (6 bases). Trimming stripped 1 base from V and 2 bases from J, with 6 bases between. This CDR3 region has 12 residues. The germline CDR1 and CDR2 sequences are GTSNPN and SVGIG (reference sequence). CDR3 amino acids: CAWSGGAYEQYF. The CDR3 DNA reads TGTGCCTGGAGTGGCGGGGCCTACGAGCAGTACTTC.

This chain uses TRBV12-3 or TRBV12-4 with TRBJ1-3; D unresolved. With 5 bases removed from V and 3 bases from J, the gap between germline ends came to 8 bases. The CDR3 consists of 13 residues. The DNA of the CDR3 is TGTGCCAGCAGTGTCAGGCGTGGAAACACCATATATTTT. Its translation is CASSVRRGNTIYF.

CDR3 DNA sequence: TGTGCCAGTAGTAATAGAGATTCCACAGATACGCAGTATTTT. Protein product: CASSNRDSTDTQYF. The chain uses TRBV19 and TRBJ2-3; no firm D call. This CDR3 has 14 residues. V lost 4 bases to trimming and J lost 2 bases, with 10 bases between them. Germline V lookup: CDR1 LNHDA, CDR2 SQIVND (reference sequence). Drawing the rest from reference TRBV19 and TRBJ2-3, the complete variable domain is DGGITQSPKYLFRKEGQNVTLSCEQNLNHDAMYWYRQDPGQGLRLIYYSQIVNDFQKGDIAEGYSVSREKKESFPLTVTSAQKNPTAFYLCASSNRDSTDTQYFGPGTRLTVL.

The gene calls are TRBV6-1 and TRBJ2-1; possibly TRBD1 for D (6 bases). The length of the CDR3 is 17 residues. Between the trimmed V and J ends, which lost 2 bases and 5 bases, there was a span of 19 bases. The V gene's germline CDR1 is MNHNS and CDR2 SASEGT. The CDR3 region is CASSEHPGGQRNNEQFF. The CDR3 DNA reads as TGTGCCAGCAGTGAACACCCTGGTGGACAGAGAAACAATGAGCAGTTCTTC.

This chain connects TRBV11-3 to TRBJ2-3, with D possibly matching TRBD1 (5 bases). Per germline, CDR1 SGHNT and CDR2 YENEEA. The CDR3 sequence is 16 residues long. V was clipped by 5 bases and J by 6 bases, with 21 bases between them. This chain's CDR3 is CASSLRTRVGLDTQYF. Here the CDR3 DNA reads TGTGCCAGCAGCCTCCGGACAAGGGTGGGGTTGGATACGCAGTATTTT.

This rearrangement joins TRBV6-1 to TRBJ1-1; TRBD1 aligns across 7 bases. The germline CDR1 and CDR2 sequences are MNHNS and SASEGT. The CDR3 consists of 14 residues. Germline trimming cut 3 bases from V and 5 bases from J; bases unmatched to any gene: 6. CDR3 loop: CASSEVRGQTEAFF. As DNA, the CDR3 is TGTGCCAGCAGTGAGGTGAGGGGGCAGACTGAAGCTTTCTTT.

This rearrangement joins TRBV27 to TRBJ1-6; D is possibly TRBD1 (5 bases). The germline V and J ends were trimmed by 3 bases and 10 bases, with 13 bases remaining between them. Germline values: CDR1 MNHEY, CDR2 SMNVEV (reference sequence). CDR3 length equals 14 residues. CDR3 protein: CASSFGQVSSPLHF. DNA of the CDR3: TGTGCCAGCAGTTTCGGACAAGTCTCCTCACCCCTCCACTTT.

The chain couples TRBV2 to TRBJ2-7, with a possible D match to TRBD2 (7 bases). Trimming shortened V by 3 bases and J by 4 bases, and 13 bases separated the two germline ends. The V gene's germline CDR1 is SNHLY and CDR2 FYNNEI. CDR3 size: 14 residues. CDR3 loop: CASSEGGAHYEQYF. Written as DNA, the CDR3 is TGTGCCAGCAGTGAGGGGGGGGCGCATTACGAGCAGTACTTC.

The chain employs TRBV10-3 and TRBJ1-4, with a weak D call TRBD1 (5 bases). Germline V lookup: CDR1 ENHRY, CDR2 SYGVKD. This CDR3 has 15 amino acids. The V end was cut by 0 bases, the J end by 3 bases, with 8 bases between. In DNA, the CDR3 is TGTGCCATCAGTGAGTCGGCAGGGTCTAATGAAAAACTGTTTTTT. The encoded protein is CAISESAGSNEKLFF.

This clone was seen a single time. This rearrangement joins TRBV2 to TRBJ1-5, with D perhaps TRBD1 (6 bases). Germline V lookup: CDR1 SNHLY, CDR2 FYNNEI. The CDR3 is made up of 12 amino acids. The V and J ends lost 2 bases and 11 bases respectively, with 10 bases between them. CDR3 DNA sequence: TGTGCCAGCAGTGAAACGAGGGGGTCCCAGCATTTT. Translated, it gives CASSETRGSQHF.

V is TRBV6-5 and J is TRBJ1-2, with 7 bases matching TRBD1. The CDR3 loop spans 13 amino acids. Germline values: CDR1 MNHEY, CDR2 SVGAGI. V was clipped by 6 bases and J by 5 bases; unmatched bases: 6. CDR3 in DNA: TGTGCCAGCAGCATCGACAGGGAATATGGCTACACCTTC. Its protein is CASSIDREYGYTF.

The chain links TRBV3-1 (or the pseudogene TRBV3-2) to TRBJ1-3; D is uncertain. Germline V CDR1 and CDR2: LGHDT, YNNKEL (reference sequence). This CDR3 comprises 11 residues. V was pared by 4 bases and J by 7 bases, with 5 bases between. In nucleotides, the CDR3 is TGTGCCAGCAGCCCGGGGAACACCATATATTTT. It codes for CASSPGNTIYF.